Below, 13 T cell receptor beta chains from the same sample are listed, as sequenced in a study of chemoradiotherapy in HPV16-positive cancers (dated by TCRdb to 2021 to 2024). The method was the immunoSEQ multiplex PCR assay. TCRdb retrieved this table from immuneACCESS and kept in-frame rearrangements only. Not all clones are present; in checked studies, unresolved V genes account for under half, and no reason is known for the remainder. For this sample the table gives about 53,000 clones, of which roughly nine tenths were detected only once. 2.5% to 4% of the sample belongs to the ten largest clones. Sample: blood, taken from a patient who underwent chemoradiotherapy. Receptors originate from a human donor with HPV-associated anogenital cancer.

J is TRBJ2-1 and V is TRBV29-1; maybe TRBD1 (5 bases). The V end lost 6 bases, the J end lost 6 bases, and 9 bases lay between the germline ends. The CDR3 has 11 residues. Germline V lookup: CDR1 SQVTM, CDR2 ANQGSEA. CDR3 in amino acids: CSVRAPNEQFF. In DNA, the CDR3 is TGCAGCGTCAGGGCCCCCAATGAGCAGTTCTTC.

The rearrangement uses TRBV27 and TRBJ2-1; TRBD2 aligns across 9 bases. CDR3 length equals 16 residues. The germline V gene has CDR1 MNHEY and CDR2 SMNVEV (reference sequence). V lost 2 bases to trimming and J lost 4 bases; unmatched junction nucleotides: 6. The CDR3: CASSLVGAGGYNEQFF. CDR3 bases: TGTGCCAGCAGTTTAGTAGGAGCGGGAGGATACAATGAGCAGTTCTTC.

V usage is TRBV5-1 and J usage is TRBJ2-5; 7 bases are a match to TRBD1. The CDR3 length is 15 residues. J gave up 2 bases and V 7 bases, and 11 bases lay outside the gene matches. Germline values: CDR1 SGHRS, CDR2 YFSETQ. The CDR3 bases are TGCGCCAGCGTCCCTGGGACAGCCCTACAAGAGACCCAGTACTTC. It translates to CASVPGTALQETQYF.

The J gene is TRBJ1-3, the V gene TRBV5-5; a possible D gene is TRBD1 (5 bases). This CDR3 has 15 residues. Trimming stripped 3 bases from V and 2 bases from J, with 12 bases between. Germline lookup yields CDR1 SGHKS and CDR2 YYEKEE (reference sequence). This chain's CDR3 is CASSSLGTAGNTIYF. CDR3 DNA sequence: TGTGCCAGCAGCTCCCTCGGGACGGCTGGAAACACCATATATTTT. Looking up the rest from reference TRBV5-5 and TRBJ1-3 gives the full variable domain: DAGVTQSPTHLIKTRGQQVTLRCSPISGHKSVSWYQQVLGQGPQFIFQYYEKEERGRGNFPDRFSARQFPNYSSELNVNALLLGDSALYLCASSSLGTAGNTIYFGEGSWLTVV.

V and J are TRBV10-2 and TRBJ2-2; 7 nucleotides line up with TRBD1. This CDR3 has 13 residues. J lost 6 bases, V lost 8 bases, and 6 bases had no gene match. Germline loops: CDR1 WSHSY, CDR2 SAAADI. The CDR3 protein is CASQSQGPGELFF. In nucleotides, the CDR3 is TGCGCCAGCCAATCACAGGGGCCCGGGGAGCTGTTTTTT.

In its sample, this clone was seen a few times. The chain recombines TRBV6-5 with TRBJ2-5, with unresolved D. The V gene lost 0 bases and the J gene lost 2 bases, with 4 bases spanning the gap. This CDR3 comprises 13 residues. Germline CDR1 reads MNHEY; CDR2 reads SVGAGI. The DNA of the CDR3 is TGTGCCAGCAGTTACTCGGGGCAAGAGACCCAGTACTTC. Protein: CASSYSGQETQYF.

Remarks on this clone: Other DNA sequences in the sample encode the same CDR3. The chain uses TRBV7-2 and TRBJ2-5, with 11 bases that match TRBD2. The CDR3 is made up of 17 amino acids. The V segment lost 4 bases and the J segment 5 bases; nucleotides outside the gene matches: 12. The V gene's germline CDR1 is SGHTA and CDR2 FQGNSA. CDR3 sequence (DNA): TGTGCCAGCAGCTCTGCAATGGGCCTAGCGGGGGGTGAGACCCAGTACTTC. This gives the protein CASSSAMGLAGGETQYF. The whole variable domain, filled in from reference TRBV7-2 and TRBJ2-5, reads GAGVSQSPSNKVTEKGKDVELRCDPISGHTALYWYRQSLGQGLEFLIYFQGNSAPDKSGLPSDRFSAERTGGSVSTLTIQRTQQEDSAVYLCASSSAMGLAGGETQYFGPGTRLLVL.

The chain combines TRBV5-5 with TRBJ1-1, with TRBD1 as a possible D gene (5 bases). There are 15 residues in the CDR3. Germline CDR1 and CDR2: SGHKS and YYEKEE (reference sequence). The ends were cut back, 4 bases at V and 1 base at J, with 14 bases in the middle. In nucleotides, the CDR3 is TGTGCCAGCAGCCTTCTAGGGGATCCGAACACTGAAGCTTTCTTT. It yields the protein CASSLLGDPNTEAFF.

This chain joins TRBV7-2 and TRBJ2-3; 7 bases are shared with TRBD2. The CDR3 has 13 amino acids. The germline gives CDR1 SGHTA, CDR2 FQGNSA. V dropped 3 bases and J dropped 6; count of bases not matched to a gene: 3. The DNA for the CDR3 is TGTGCCAGCAGCTTGGGGGGGATGGATACGCAGTATTTT. It encodes CASSLGGMDTQYF. The full variable domain, with the rest looked up from reference TRBV7-2 and TRBJ2-3, is GAGVSQSPSNKVTEKGKDVELRCDPISGHTALYWYRQSLGQGLEFLIYFQGNSAPDKSGLPSDRFSAERTGGSVSTLTIQRTQQEDSAVYLCASSLGGMDTQYFGPGTRLTVL.

In this sample, this clone turned up once. The chain combines TRBV5-4 with TRBJ2-2; D might be TRBD1 or TRBD2, each matching 5 bases. This CDR3 spans 13 amino acids. Trimming cost V 4 bases and J 6 bases, with 10 bases left between them. In germline, CDR1 is SGHNT, CDR2 YYREEE (reference sequence). This chain's CDR3 is CASSQGVAGELFF. In DNA form, the CDR3 reads TGTGCCAGCAGCCAGGGAGTGGCCGGGGAGCTGTTTTTT. Looking up the rest from reference TRBV5-4 and TRBJ2-2 gives the full variable domain: ETGVTQSPTHLIKTRGQQVTLRCSSQSGHNTVSWYQQALGQGPQFIFQYYREEENGRGNFPPRFSGLQFPNYSSELNVNALELDDSALYLCASSQGVAGELFFGEGSRLTVL.

The gene calls are TRBV25-1 and TRBJ1-5; D remains unclear. The CDR3 covers 14 residues. Germline assignment: CDR1 MGHDK and CDR2 SYGVNS. V lost 3 bases, J lost 3 bases, and 9 bases lay in between. In DNA form, the CDR3 reads TGTGCCAGCAGTGAGCCCGGTAACAATCAGCCCCAGCATTTT. Protein sequence: CASSEPGNNQPQHF.

This chain uses TRBV4-1 with TRBJ2-3; unclear D gene. Germline V gene sequence: CDR1 MGHRA, CDR2 YSYEKL. This CDR3 has 16 amino acids. V dropped 1 base and J dropped 0 bases, with 11 bases sitting between them. In DNA form, the CDR3 reads TGCGCCAGCAGCCAAGCTGGCGGTTCTAGCACAGATACGCAGTATTTT. This translates into CASSQAGGSSTDTQYF.

J is TRBJ1-1 and V is TRBV5-4; no reliable D call. V dropped 1 base and J dropped 6 bases, with 13 bases sitting between them. Germline values: CDR1 SGHNT, CDR2 YYREEE (reference sequence). The CDR3 extends over 14 amino acids. The DNA for the CDR3 is TGTGCCAGCAGCTTGCCAAACGTTGGCGCTGAAGCTTTCTTT. This encodes CASSLPNVGAEAFF.